The following is a T cell receptor (beta chain) sequence with its context. Its target is not known. This could be a read error, since a much larger clone is one nucleotide away. These data come from a study of T cells in Graves' hyperthyroidism and ophthalmopathy. Study summary: Peripheral blood was acquired at first diagnosis, ahead of any therapy whatsoever.

Study-wide findings and caveats: The blood repertoire included most of the expanded thyroid clonotypes above 0.001.

RNA transcripts yielded amplified TCR beta CDR3 regions. Using the HTBI primer set, a first-round RT-PCR was run on the TCR CDR3. TCRdb independently ran MiXCR on the multiplex PCR reads; one entry per CDR3 protein. Of nearly 600,000 distinct CDR3 sequences listed, over 12% were seen once; the top ten hold roughly 6.9%. Duration under 3 months, a NOSPECS grade of at least 4, and a Clinical Activity Score of at least 3 characterized the ophthalmopathy patients. Exclusions: uncontrolled infection, other autoimmune disease, pregnancy, lactation. Germline-derived CDR1 and CDR2 are MNHNS and SASEGT. The CDR3 is made up of 14 amino acids.

The sequence came from a woman aged 18-29 years with Graves' ophthalmopathy. V gene TRBV6-1 combines with J gene TRBJ2-7, with 9 bases identical to TRBD1. The DNA end lines up better with TRBJ2-1; the J call may be wrong. The sample comprised blood. DNA for the CDR3: TGTGCCATATCACAGGGGGCATTCTCCTACGAGCAGTTCTTC. Protein: CAISQGAFSYEQFF.